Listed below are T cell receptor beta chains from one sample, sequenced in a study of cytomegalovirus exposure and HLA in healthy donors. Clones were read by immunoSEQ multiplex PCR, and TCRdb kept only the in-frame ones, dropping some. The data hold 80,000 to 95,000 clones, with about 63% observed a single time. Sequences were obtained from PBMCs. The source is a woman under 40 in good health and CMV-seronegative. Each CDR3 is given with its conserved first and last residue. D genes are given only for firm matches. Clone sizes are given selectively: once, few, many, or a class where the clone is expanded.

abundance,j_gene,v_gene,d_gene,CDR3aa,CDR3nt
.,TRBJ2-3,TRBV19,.,CASSIFGSTDTQYF,TGTGCCAGTAGTATCTTCGGTAGCACAGATACGCAGTATTTT
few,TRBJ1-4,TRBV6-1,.,CASNEASGDTNEKLFF,TGTGCCAGCAATGAAGCTTCAGGGGACACTAATGAAAAACTGTTTTTT
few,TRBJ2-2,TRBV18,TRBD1,CASSQQWTGATGELFF,TGTGCCAGCTCACAACAGTGGACAGGGGCCACCGGGGAGCTGTTTTTT
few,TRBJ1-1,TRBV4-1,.,CASSQDSRGYTEAFF,TGCGCCAGCAGCCAAGATTCTCGGGGTTACACTGAAGCTTTCTTT
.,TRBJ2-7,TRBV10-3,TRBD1,CAISPGQGDPYEQYF,TGTGCCATCAGTCCGGGACAGGGGGACCCCTACGAGCAGTACTTC
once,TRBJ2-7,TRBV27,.,CASSFRGHSSYEQYF,TGTGCCAGCAGTTTTAGGGGCCATAGCTCCTACGAGCAGTACTTC
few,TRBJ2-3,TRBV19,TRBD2,CASSSQRGSATDTQYF,TGTGCCAGTAGCTCACAGCGCGGGAGTGCCACAGATACGCAGTATTTT
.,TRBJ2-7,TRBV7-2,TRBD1,CASSADRGRNYEQYF,TGTGCCAGCAGCGCCGACAGGGGGCGAAACTACGAGCAGTACTTC
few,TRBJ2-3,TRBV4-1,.,CASSPRSVPETDTQYF,TGCGCCAGCAGCCCCCGCAGCGTCCCCGAAACAGATACGCAGTATTTT
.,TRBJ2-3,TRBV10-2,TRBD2,CASSEYLAGSTDTQYF,TGCGCCAGCAGTGAATATCTAGCGGGGAGCACAGATACGCAGTATTTT
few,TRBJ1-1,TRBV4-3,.,CASSQDLTVETEAFF,TGCGCCAGCAGCCAAGATCTTACGGTAGAAACTGAAGCTTTCTTT
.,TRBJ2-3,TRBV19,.,CASQLADFTDTQYF,TGTGCCAGTCAACTAGCCGATTTCACAGATACGCAGTATTTT
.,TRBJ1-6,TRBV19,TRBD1,CASSITGTANSPLHF,TGTGCCAGTAGTATAACCGGGACAGCCAATTCACCCCTCCACTTT
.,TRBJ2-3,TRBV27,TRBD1,CASSLVYRGTDTQYF,TGTGCCAGCAGTTTAGTCTACAGGGGGACAGATACGCAGTATTTT
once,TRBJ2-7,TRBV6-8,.,CASRRSTAEQYF,TGTGCCAGCCGACGTTCGACTGCCGAGCAGTACTTC
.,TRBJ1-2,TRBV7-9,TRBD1,CSSSSDRGGYTF,TGTTCCAGCAGCTCCGACAGGGGTGGCTACACCTTC
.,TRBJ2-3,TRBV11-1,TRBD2,CASSSRSGSRTDTQYF,TGTGCCAGCAGCTCCCGAAGCGGGAGTCGCACAGATACGCAGTATTTT
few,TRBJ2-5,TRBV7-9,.,CASSFHKYQETQYF,TGTGCCAGCAGCTTCCACAAGTACCAAGAGACCCAGTACTTC
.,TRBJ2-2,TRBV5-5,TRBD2,CASSVGTSGRGGELFF,TGTGCCAGCAGCGTGGGCACTAGCGGGCGAGGAGGGGAGCTGTTTTTT
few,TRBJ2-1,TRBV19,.,CASSIAGGTVSYNEQFF,TGTGCCAGTAGTATAGCCGGGGGTACAGTCTCCTACAATGAGCAGTTCTTC
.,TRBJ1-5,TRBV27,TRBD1,CASSSKTPRDSLRGPQHF,TGTGCCAGCAGTTCGAAGACCCCCCGGGACAGCCTACGGGGGCCCCAGCATTTT
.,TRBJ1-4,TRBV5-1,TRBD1,CASSAFPGTGFEKLFF,TGCGCCAGCAGCGCCTTTCCAGGGACAGGGTTTGAAAAACTGTTTTTT
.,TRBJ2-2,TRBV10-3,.,CAISVREKKGELFF,TGTGCCATCAGTGTGAGGGAAAAGAAGGGGGAGCTGTTTTTT
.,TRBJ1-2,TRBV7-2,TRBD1,CASSSSDRDYGYTF,TGTGCCAGCAGCTCGAGTGACAGGGACTATGGCTACACCTTC
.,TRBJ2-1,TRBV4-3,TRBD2,CASSRAGGAGSYNEQFF,TGCGCCAGCAGCCGGGCGGGAGGGGCAGGATCCTACAATGAGCAGTTCTTC
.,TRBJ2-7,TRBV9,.,CASGQGGGEQYF,TGTGCCAGCGGGCAGGGGGGAGGCGAGCAGTACTTC
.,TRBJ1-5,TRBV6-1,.,CASSENVRTNQPQHF,TGTGCCAGCAGTGAAAACGTGAGGACAAATCAGCCCCAGCATTTT
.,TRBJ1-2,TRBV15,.,CATRKGGDYGYTF,TGTGCCACCAGAAAAGGCGGAGACTATGGCTACACCTTC
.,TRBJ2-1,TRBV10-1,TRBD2,CASSESKPGLASYNEQFF,TGCGCCAGCAGTGAGTCGAAACCGGGACTAGCGAGCTACAATGAGCAGTTCTTC
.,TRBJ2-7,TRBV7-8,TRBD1,CASSLGLRDRELYEQYF,TGTGCCAGCAGCTTAGGGCTCCGGGACAGGGAACTCTACGAGCAGTACTTC
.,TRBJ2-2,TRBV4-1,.,CASSQDSVAGELFF,TGCGCCAGCAGCCAAGATTCGGTCGCCGGGGAGCTGTTTTTT
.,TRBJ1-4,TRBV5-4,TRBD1,CASSGTGTGGRKLFF,TGTGCCAGCAGCGGAACCGGGACAGGGGGACGAAAACTGTTTTTT
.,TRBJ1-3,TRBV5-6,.,CASSARDFFSGNTIYF,TGTGCCAGCAGCGCCCGGGATTTTTTTTCTGGAAACACCATATATTTT
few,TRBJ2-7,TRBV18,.,CASSPGGPYEQYF,TGTGCCAGCTCACCAGGAGGCCCCTACGAGCAGTACTTC
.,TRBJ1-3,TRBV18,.,CASSPGTFHSGNTIYF,TGTGCCAGCTCACCGGGGACTTTCCACTCTGGAAACACCATATATTTT
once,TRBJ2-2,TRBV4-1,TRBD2,CASSQRAGLNTGELFF,TGCGCCAGCAGCCAGAGAGCGGGACTCAACACCGGGGAGCTGTTTTTT
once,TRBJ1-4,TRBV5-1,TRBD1,CASSQGTVATNEKLFF,TGCGCCAGCAGCCAAGGGACAGTTGCAACTAATGAAAAACTGTTTTTT
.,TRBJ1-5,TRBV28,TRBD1,CASSLSKVVPDRRNQPQHF,TGTGCCAGCAGTTTATCCAAGGTTGTGCCGGACAGGCGGAATCAGCCCCAGCATTTT
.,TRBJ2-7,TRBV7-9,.,CASSLVAGEQYF,TGTGCCAGCAGCTTAGTGGCAGGGGAGCAGTACTTC
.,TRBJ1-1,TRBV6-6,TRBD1,CASRGQGINTEAFF,TGTGCCAGCAGGGGACAGGGGATTAACACTGAAGCTTTCTTT
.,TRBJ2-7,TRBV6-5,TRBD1,CASSYLSGTGIYEQYF,TGTGCCAGCAGTTACTTATCCGGGACAGGGATCTACGAGCAGTACTTC
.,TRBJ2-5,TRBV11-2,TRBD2,CASSRYFSGDLQETQYF,TGTGCCAGCAGCCGATATTTTAGCGGGGACTTACAAGAGACCCAGTACTTC
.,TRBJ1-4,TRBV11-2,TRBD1,CASSFGTARAREKLFF,TGTGCCAGCAGCTTTGGGACAGCAAGAGCAAGGGAAAAACTGTTTTTT
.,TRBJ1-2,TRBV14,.,CASSQVAGDYGYTF,TGTGCCAGCAGCCAAGTCGCAGGGGACTATGGCTACACCTTC
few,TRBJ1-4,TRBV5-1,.,CASSLVAGNEKLFF,TGCGCCAGCAGCTTGGTGGCTGGTAATGAAAAACTGTTTTTT
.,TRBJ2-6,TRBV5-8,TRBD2,CASTGGRSGANVLTF,TGTGCCAGCACCGGGGGGAGATCTGGGGCCAACGTCCTGACTTTC
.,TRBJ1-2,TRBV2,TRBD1,CASAPDRGIYGYTF,TGTGCCAGCGCCCCGGACAGGGGAATCTATGGCTACACCTTC
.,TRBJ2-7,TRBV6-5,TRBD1,CASSYDSGTAYEQYF,TGTGCCAGCAGTTACGACTCCGGGACAGCCTACGAGCAGTACTTC
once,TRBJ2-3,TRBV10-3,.,CAIKPRDTLTDTQYF,TGTGCCATCAAACCCCGGGACACCCTCACAGATACGCAGTATTTT
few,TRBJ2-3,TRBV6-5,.,CASSRVMEDTQYF,TGTGCCAGCAGCAGGGTAATGGAAGATACGCAGTATTTT
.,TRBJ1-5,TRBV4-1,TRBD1,CASSPVPGQGAGQPQHF,TGCGCCAGCAGCCCCGTCCCGGGACAGGGGGCCGGGCAGCCCCAGCATTTT
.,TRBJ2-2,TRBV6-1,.,CASMADQAPGELFF,TGTGCCAGCATGGCCGACCAGGCCCCCGGGGAGCTGTTTTTT
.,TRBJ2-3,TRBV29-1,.,CSGRRGLLNTDTQYF,TGCAGCGGCCGAAGGGGGTTACTCAACACAGATACGCAGTATTTT
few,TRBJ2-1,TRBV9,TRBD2,CASSPRLAGEAYNEQFF,TGTGCCAGCAGCCCCAGACTAGCGGGAGAGGCCTACAATGAGCAGTTCTTC
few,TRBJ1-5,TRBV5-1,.,CASSLAENQPQHF,TGCGCCAGCAGCTTGGCTGAGAATCAGCCCCAGCATTTT
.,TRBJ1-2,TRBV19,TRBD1,CASSRGQGDYGYTF,TGTGCCAGTAGTAGGGGACAGGGAGACTATGGCTACACCTTC
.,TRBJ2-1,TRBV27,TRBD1,CASSLRQGGNEQFF,TGTGCCAGCAGTTTACGACAGGGTGGCAATGAGCAGTTCTTC